A single sample is the source of the 18 T cell receptor beta chains below, sequenced in a study of CD8 T cells in Susac syndrome. The authors reverse transcribed roughly 0.5 to 1 ug RNA with random hexamers. TCRdb reprocessed the immunoSEQ multiplex PCR reads with MiXCR, giving one entry per CDR3 protein. The profile shows more than 75,000 distinct CDR3 sequences, 94% of them singletons. Sequenced material: CD8+ T cells from PBMCs. The receptors come from a human donor in good health.

The CDR3 sequence: CASSASGTEAFF. The CDR3 nucleotides are TGTGCCAGTAGCGCTTCGGGGACTGAAGCTTTCTTT. This chain connects TRBV19 to TRBJ1-1; D ambiguous. V dropped 6 bases and J dropped 5 bases, with 10 bases sitting between them. The germline V gene has CDR1 LNHDA and CDR2 SQIVND (reference sequence). The CDR3 is 12 residues long.

This clonotype was detected once. This sequence joins TRBV15 and TRBJ1-4; 7 bases match TRBD1. Looked up from germline, CDR1 is LNHNV and CDR2 is YYDKDF (reference sequence). This CDR3 is 11 amino acids long. The ends lost 8 bases at V and 6 bases at J; junction bases unmatched: 0. CDR3 in DNA: TGTGCCACCGACAGGGATGAAAAACTGTTTTTT. Its translation: CATDRDEKLFF. The complete variable domain, with remaining parts taken from reference TRBV15 and TRBJ1-4, reads DAMVIQNPRYQVTQFGKPVTLSCSQTLNHNVMYWYQQKSSQAPKLLFHYYDKDFNNEADTPDNFQSRRPNTSFCFLDIRSPGLGDTAMYLCATDRDEKLFFGSGTQLSVL.

This chain connects TRBV6-2 or TRBV6-3 to TRBJ1-1, with D uncertain. This CDR3 is built from 14 residues. Germline assignment: CDR1 MNHEY and CDR2 SVGEGT. With 2 bases removed from V and 1 base from J, the gap between germline ends came to 8 bases. The CDR3 region is CASSYPLANTEAFF. Here the CDR3 DNA reads TGTGCCAGCAGTTACCCCCTAGCGAACACTGAAGCTTTCTTT.

The chain couples TRBV7-9 to TRBJ1-4; no clear D. V gave up 2 bases and J gave up 7 bases, with 5 bases separating them. The CDR3 is made up of 12 amino acids. Germline CDR1 SEHNR, CDR2 FQNEAQ (reference sequence). The CDR3 sequence: CASSLIGEKLFF. The CDR3 coding sequence is TGTGCCAGCAGCTTAATCGGTGAAAAACTGTTTTTT.

The CDR3 spells CSARWLAGDASTDTQYF. CDR3 sequence (DNA): TGCAGTGCTAGATGGCTAGCGGGGGATGCAAGTACAGATACGCAGTATTTT. The gene calls are TRBV20-1 and TRBJ2-3; TRBD2 matches 10 bases. CDR3 length: 17 amino acids. Germline loops: CDR1 DFQATT, CDR2 SNEGSKA (reference sequence). V was clipped by 2 bases and J by 3 bases; unmatched bases: 11.

V and J are TRBV20-1 and TRBJ2-7; 8 bases match TRBD2. CDR3 length equals 13 residues. Trimming cost V 3 bases and J 5 bases; bases outside gene matches: 6. Germline-derived CDR1 and CDR2 are DFQATT and SNEGSKA (reference sequence). The CDR3 DNA is TGCAGTGCTAGGGGACTAGTGTTCAACGAGCAGTACGTC. It encodes CSARGLVFNEQYV.

The gene calls are TRBV6-5 and TRBJ1-2, with 7 positions matching TRBD1. Trimming at V came to 4 bases and at J to 6 bases, leaving 14 bases not matched to a gene. Germline V gene lookup returns CDR1 MNHEY and CDR2 SVGAGI. This CDR3 has 16 residues. CDR3 residues: CASSSLQGPLLNGYTF. CDR3 coding DNA: TGTGCCAGCAGTTCTCTACAGGGGCCCCTTTTAAATGGCTACACCTTC.

The chain joins TRBV27 to TRBJ1-5, with D uncertain. Germline V gene data show CDR1 as MNHEY and CDR2 as SMNVEV (reference sequence). Trimming took off 3 bases at V and 4 bases at J, with 10 bases between the two ends. CDR3 length: 14 amino acids. The CDR3 coding sequence is TGTGCCAGCAGTTTCGGGGTGGGAAATCAGCCCCAGCATTTT. Amino acid sequence: CASSFGVGNQPQHF.

J is TRBJ1-2 and V is TRBV29-1, with D perhaps matching TRBD1 (5 bases). V was trimmed by 4 bases and J by 2 bases, leaving 8 bases between them. The CDR3 spans 12 residues. CDR1 SQVTM and CDR2 ANQGSEA come from the germline V gene. The CDR3: CSVGKGNYGYTF. DNA of the CDR3: TGCAGCGTTGGGAAGGGGAACTATGGCTACACCTTC.

The CDR3 DNA sequence: TGTGCCAGCGTAGCGGGGGGGCTCGGGGAGCTGTTTTTT. Protein sequence: CASVAGGLGELFF. This sequence joins TRBV19 and TRBJ2-2; 11 bases line up with TRBD2. CDR3 length equals 13 residues. Trimming at V came to 9 bases and at J to 7 bases, leaving 4 bases not matched to a gene. Germline CDR1 LNHDA, CDR2 SQIVND (reference sequence).

The CDR3 is CASSFPRQGRTEAFF. CDR3 in DNA: TGTGCCAGCAGTTTTCCCCGACAGGGGAGGACTGAAGCTTTCTTT. The chain links TRBV28 to TRBJ1-1; 8 nucleotides agree with TRBD1. The length of the CDR3 is 15 residues. Per the germline V gene, CDR1 is MDHEN and CDR2 is SYDVKM. Germline trimming cut 3 bases from V and 5 bases from J; bases unmatched to any gene: 8.

This sequence joins TRBV7-9 and TRBJ2-1, with TRBD2 identical over 7 bases. Germline CDR1 is SEHNR and CDR2 is FQNEAQ (reference sequence). The junction had 7 bases not matched to a gene; V was cut back by 4 bases and J by 4 bases. The CDR3 is made up of 15 amino acids. The DNA for the CDR3 is TGTGCCAGCAGCTCGACTAGCCCTTCATACAATGAGCAGTTCTTC. Protein: CASSSTSPSYNEQFF.

The chain has TRBV29-1 and TRBJ2-3; 7 bases line up with TRBD2. Unmatched junction bases numbered 3, after V lost 2 bases and J lost 1 base. Germline V CDR1 and CDR2: SQVTM, ANQGSEA. This CDR3 has 14 residues. The CDR3 loop is CSVEHREGTDTQYF. In DNA, the CDR3 is TGCAGCGTTGAACACCGGGAGGGCACAGATACGCAGTATTTT.

The chain couples TRBV14 to TRBJ1-1; no firm D call. The CDR3 contains 17 residues. Germline loops: CDR1 SGHDN, CDR2 FVKESK. V was trimmed by 0 bases and J by 0 bases, leaving 14 bases between them. The CDR3 DNA reads TGTGCCAGCAGCCAAGATAATCGTGGAGTCATGAACACTGAAGCTTTCTTT. Translating it yields CASSQDNRGVMNTEAFF.

The V gene is TRBV28, the J gene TRBJ1-5; maybe TRBD1 (5 bases). Germline assignment: CDR1 MDHEN and CDR2 SYDVKM. V lost 4 bases, J lost 3 bases, and 16 bases lay in between. This CDR3 is 16 amino acids long. CDR3 sequence (DNA): TGTGCCAGCAGTTCCTCGTACCGGGGCCTCAATCAGCCCCAGCATTTT. As protein: CASSSSYRGLNQPQHF.

This chain links TRBV14 with TRBJ2-5; weak D call: TRBD1 (5 bases). Germline V gives CDR1 SGHDN, CDR2 FVKESK. The CDR3 consists of 14 residues. The V gene lost 4 bases and the J gene lost 4 bases, with 13 bases spanning the gap. The chain's CDR3 is CASSPPGSRETQYF. CDR3 DNA: TGTGCCAGCAGCCCCCCAGGGTCAAGAGAGACCCAGTACTTC.

The rearrangement uses TRBV29-1 and TRBJ1-1; 9 bases are a match to TRBD1. The CDR3 is 13 amino acids. Per germline, CDR1 SQVTM and CDR2 ANQGSEA. The ends lost 6 bases at V and 4 bases at J; junction bases unmatched: 6. The CDR3 nucleotides read TGCAGCGTCGGGACAGGGTTTGGCACTGAAGCTTTCTTT. Translating it yields CSVGTGFGTEAFF.

This rearrangement joins TRBV6-5 to TRBJ2-1; TRBD2 agrees at 8 bases. V shed 4 bases, J shed 3 bases, and the junction held 8 bases outside the gene matches. The germline V gene encodes CDR1 MNHEY and CDR2 SVGAGI. The CDR3 is made up of 16 amino acids. The CDR3 DNA is TGTGCCAGCAGTTCCCCGAAGCGGGGGCGCTACAATGAGCAGTTCTTC. Translated: CASSSPKRGRYNEQFF.